Detailed here is one TCR beta chain. Per the original methods: Using reference gene primer amplification, nucleated cell counts were estimated. The assay was immunoSEQ multiplex PCR, and TCRdb's table has in-frame clones only and misses some. For V, J and clone size, that table is used; D and trimming come from the DNA. The sample has tens of thousands of clones, roughly 86% seen once; the top ten hold about 7.4%. This record belongs to a study of blood T cell repertoires in COVID-19. Overall study context: COVID-19 samples collected from the United States, Italy and Spain covered acute and convalescent phases. The analysed material was cDNA or gDNA that came from T cells, B-cell-depleted T cells, or PBMCs.

Trimming took 5 bases from V and 9 from J; bases not matched to a gene: 5. The CDR3 totals 14 residues. The germline V gene has CDR1 PRHDT and CDR2 FYEKMQ (reference sequence). Sequences were obtained from peripheral blood. The receptor comes from a human donor in a cohort sampled during active COVID-19. V gene TRBV13 combines with J gene TRBJ1-6, with 9 nucleotides matching TRBD1. The CDR3 region is CASSPRTGVSPLHF. CDR3 bases: TGTGCCAGCAGCCCGCGGACAGGGGTTTCACCCCTCCACTTT.